A single sample is the source of the 20 T cell receptor beta chains below, sequenced in a study of beta chain features in type 1 diabetes. What was sequenced were expressed TCRB transcripts, since all of the isolated RNA had been reverse transcribed. Method: immunoSEQ multiplex PCR; TCRdb's copy keeps in-frame clones and lacks some. In the table there are some 700,000 clones, around an eighth of which are singletons. Study observations and caveats: Moderately but significantly shorter TCRB CDR3s were found in Type 1 diabetes patients in all four CD4+ subsets.

What these receptors recognize is not known. Sequences were obtained from naive CD4+ T cells from blood. The receptor source for this set is a man between 18 and 29 years old with type 1 diabetes.

This clone was counted a few times. The chain couples TRBV4-1 to TRBJ2-6; TRBD2 matches 8 bases. This CDR3 spans 18 amino acids. Germline trimming cut 4 bases from V and 4 bases from J; bases unmatched to any gene: 12. CDR1 is MGHRA and CDR2 is YSYEKL in the germline V gene. CDR3 region: CASSPERGLAWGANVLTF. The CDR3 bases are TGCGCCAGCAGCCCTGAAAGAGGACTAGCTTGGGGGGCCAACGTCCTGACTTTC.

In this sample, this clone turned up a few times. The chain recombines TRBV7-6 with TRBJ1-1; D unclear. Trimming took off 1 base at V and 4 bases at J, with 7 bases between the two ends. This CDR3 is 13 amino acids long. CDR1 is SGHVS and CDR2 is FNYEAQ in the germline V gene. The CDR3 bases are TGTGCCAGCAGCTTAGATTTTCGCACTGAAGCTTTCTTT. This sequence encodes CASSLDFRTEAFF.

Only a few counts were recorded for this clone. The genes are TRBV5-1 and TRBJ2-1, with 8 bases that match TRBD1. V was clipped by 1 base and J by 5 bases; unmatched bases: 2. The CDR3 spans 14 residues. Germline values: CDR1 SGHRS, CDR2 YFSETQ. The CDR3 spells CASSLRDRNNEQFF. CDR3 DNA sequence: TGCGCCAGCAGCTTGCGGGACAGGAACAATGAGCAGTTCTTC.

The chain uses TRBV5-1 and TRBJ1-1, with 7 positions matching TRBD1. Germline-derived CDR1 and CDR2 are SGHRS and YFSETQ. V was pared by 7 bases and J by 6 bases, with 9 bases of the junction left unmatched. The CDR3 covers 13 residues. The CDR3 is CASSLEGAPEAFF. The CDR3 DNA reads TGCGCCAGCTCCTTAGAGGGGGCCCCTGAAGCTTTCTTT.

This clone was recorded a few times. The chain couples TRBV25-1 to TRBJ1-1; D remains unclear. The CDR3 spans 11 residues. V was pared by 8 bases and J by 4 bases, with 8 bases between. Germline CDR1 is MGHDK and CDR2 is SYGVNS. The CDR3 loop reads CASALSTEAFF. The CDR3 DNA follows: TGTGCCAGCGCCCTCAGCACTGAAGCTTTCTTT.

This clone was seen a handful of times. This sequence joins TRBV30 and TRBJ2-1; D is possibly TRBD2 (7 bases). The ends were cut back, 4 bases at V and 6 bases at J, with 16 bases in the middle. Germline values: CDR1 GTSNPN, CDR2 SVGIG (reference sequence). CDR3 length: 14 residues. For the CDR3, the DNA is TGTGCCTGGACACGGGGGGCGACCCTCAATGAGCAGTTCTTC. Translation gives CAWTRGATLNEQFF.

The rearrangement uses TRBV29-1 and TRBJ1-2; D remains ambiguous. CDR1 is SQVTM, CDR2 ANQGSEA, per germline. This CDR3 has 11 residues. The CDR3: CSTAGRYGYTF. DNA for the CDR3: TGCAGTACGGCGGGCAGATATGGCTACACCTTC.

This clone was picked up a small number of times. This chain joins TRBV30 and TRBJ2-5; TRBD2 matches at 13 bases. J gave up 3 bases and V 3 bases, and 4 bases lay outside the gene matches. CDR1 and CDR2 from the germline V gene are GTSNPN and SVGIG (reference sequence). The CDR3 is 15 residues long. CDR3 nucleotide sequence: TGTGCCTGGAGCGCACTAGCGGGGGGGGAAGAGACCCAGTACTTC. This codes for CAWSALAGGEETQYF.

The sample holds a few counts of this clone. The chain employs TRBV5-4 and TRBJ2-2; 7 nucleotides line up with TRBD1. Losses at the gene ends were 7 bases for V and 0 bases for J; bases not matched to a gene: 6. CDR3 length: 15 residues. The germline V gene encodes CDR1 SGHNT and CDR2 YYREEE (reference sequence). The CDR3 nucleotides are TGTGCCAGCGGGCAGGGGGACGCGAACACCGGGGAGCTGTTTTTT. Amino acid sequence: CASGQGDANTGELFF.

In this sample, this clone turned up a few times. The J gene is TRBJ1-1, the V gene TRBV7-9, with 8 bases aligning to TRBD1. Per the germline V gene, CDR1 is SEHNR and CDR2 is FQNEAQ (reference sequence). CDR3 length: 13 amino acids. With V trimmed by 5 bases and J by 3 bases, 2 bases remained unmatched. The DNA for the CDR3 is TGTGCCAGCAGCCGGGGACAGGACACTGAAGCTTTCTTT. Encoded protein: CASSRGQDTEAFF.

This rearrangement joins TRBV2 to TRBJ2-7; D ambiguous. Germline V gene lookup returns CDR1 SNHLY and CDR2 FYNNEI. Trimming pared 1 base from V and 6 bases from J, leaving 10 bases between. The CDR3 consists of 13 residues. CDR3 DNA sequence: TGTGCCAGCAGTGAAGGCCCCCAGTCCGAGCAGTACTTC. It specifies CASSEGPQSEQYF.

This clone appeared a few times. This chain connects TRBV7-9 to TRBJ2-5; D might be TRBD2 (6 bases). V was pared by 5 bases and J by 7 bases, with 11 bases between. CDR3 size: 12 residues. Germline V gives CDR1 SEHNR, CDR2 FQNEAQ (reference sequence). Here the CDR3 DNA reads TGTGCCAGCAGCCGTCGGGGGTGGACCCAGTACTTC. It codes for CASSRRGWTQYF.

This clone was seen a few times. The V and J genes are TRBV11-2 and TRBJ2-3; D may be TRBD2 (6 bases). Trimming took 5 bases from V and 3 from J, leaving 18 bases between them. This CDR3 spans 16 amino acids. The germline V gene has CDR1 SGHAT and CDR2 FQNNGV. CDR3 sequence (DNA): TGTGCCAGCAGCAACGCCGGGACTCACCGTACAGATACGCAGTATTTT. Translating gives CASSNAGTHRTDTQYF.

The rearrangement joins TRBV13 to TRBJ2-7, with 10 bases fitting TRBD2. The germline V gene encodes CDR1 PRHDT and CDR2 FYEKMQ (reference sequence). V trimming: 2 bases; J trimming: 4 bases; junction bases outside the gene matches: 5. The CDR3 totals 15 residues. For the CDR3, the DNA is TGTGCCAGCAGCTTAATCCCTAGCGGGGGTTACGAGCAGTACTTC. It specifies CASSLIPSGGYEQYF.

The V gene is TRBV30, the J gene TRBJ2-5, with D uncertain. This CDR3 region has 13 residues. Germline V CDR1 and CDR2: GTSNPN, SVGIG (reference sequence). Trimming shortened V by 0 bases and J by 4 bases, and 9 bases separated the two germline ends. CDR3 coding DNA: TGTGCCTGGAGTGTACACGGCGGAGAGACCCAGTACTTC. This sequence encodes CAWSVHGGETQYF. Together with reference TRBV30 and TRBJ2-5, the CDR3 gives the full variable domain: SQTIHQWPATLVQPVGSPLSLECTVEGTSNPNLYWYRQAAGRGLQLLFYSVGIGQISSEVPQNLSASRPQDRQFILSSKKLLLSDSGFYLCAWSVHGGETQYFGPGTRLLVL.

This clone was seen more than once but under ten times. In the same sample, other DNA sequences code for this CDR3. This chain's CDR3 is CASSSKETQYF. Here the CDR3 DNA reads TGCGCCAGCAGCTCGAAAGAGACCCAGTACTTC. J is TRBJ2-5 and V is TRBV5-1; D uncertain. V was shortened by 3 bases and J by 3 bases, with 3 bases between the two germline ends. The CDR3 spans 11 residues. Germline V lookup: CDR1 SGHRS, CDR2 YFSETQ.

This clone was detected only a few times. The chain carries TRBV30 and TRBJ2-2; 11 nucleotides agree with TRBD2. This CDR3 comprises 15 residues. Trimming cost V 0 bases and J 8 bases; bases outside gene matches: 5. CDR1 is GTSNPN and CDR2 is SVGIG in the germline V gene (reference sequence). This chain's CDR3 is CAWSVLAGARGELFF. DNA of the CDR3: TGTGCCTGGAGTGTACTAGCGGGGGCCAGGGGGGAGCTGTTTTTT.

This clone has a handful of counts. The CDR3 DNA is TGTGCCAGCAGTGAGGACATGACTAATTCACCCCTCCACTTT. Protein product: CASSEDMTNSPLHF. This rearrangement joins TRBV2 to TRBJ1-6; tentative D call: TRBD1 (5 bases). Germline V gives CDR1 SNHLY, CDR2 FYNNEI. V was shortened by 3 bases and J by 6 bases, with 9 bases between the two germline ends. The CDR3 length is 14 residues.

This clone was observed a handful of times. This chain connects TRBV30 to TRBJ1-3, with D uncertain. V lost 5 bases and J 1 base, leaving 18 bases between the germline ends. In germline, CDR1 is GTSNPN, CDR2 SVGIG (reference sequence). The CDR3 totals 16 residues. In nucleotides, the CDR3 is TGTGCCTGGGGACTCTTCTCCGGCCCATCTGGAAACACCATATATTTT. This translates into CAWGLFSGPSGNTIYF.

This clone was recorded a few times. The CDR3 spells CASSLAGSDWGYGYTF. Written as DNA, the CDR3 is TGTGCCAGCAGCTTAGCGGGTTCCGATTGGGGCTATGGCTACACCTTC. The V and J genes are TRBV7-9 and TRBJ1-2, with D hard to call. This CDR3 is 16 amino acids long. Per germline, CDR1 SEHNR and CDR2 FQNEAQ (reference sequence). Trimming cost V 0 bases and J 4 bases, with 15 bases left between them.